The clone carrying this T cell receptor beta chain was observed a handful of times. What it binds is unknown. The sample comes from a study of cytomegalovirus exposure and HLA in healthy donors. 60 Vbeta and 13 Jbeta primers were used in PCR. This table comes from immunoSEQ multiplex PCR, and its TCRdb copy is limited to in-frame clones, with some not included. The sample carries about 110,000 clones, roughly two thirds recorded once. Study-level results: Apart from CMV serostatus, no immune exposure information was available. Reports indicate that TCR beta sequences accurately predicted the HLA-A and HLA-B alleles of most subjects.

The CDR3 has 15 residues. The germline V gene encodes CDR1 MNHNS and CDR2 SASEGT. Trimming cost V 0 bases and J 10 bases; bases outside gene matches: 9. The chain links TRBV6-1 to TRBJ1-1; TRBD1 matches at 9 bases. The sequence was obtained from a man aged 40-49 years in good health and CMV-seronegative. Sequences were obtained from PBMCs. The CDR3 coding sequence is TGTGCCAGCAGTGAAGCTGGGACAGGGTACACAGGAGCTTTCTTT. Protein sequence: CASSEAGTGYTGAFF.